This T cell receptor (beta chain) was observed in a study of vaccination and CD4 T cells after COVID-19. An Oncomine TCR Beta short-read assay was used to sequence the DNA from cultured CD4+ T cells. A single record per CDR3 protein comes from TCRdb applying MiXCR to the PCR reads. The sample yields about 10,000 distinct CDR3 sequences, approximately 59% seen once. Treatment indicated: roughly 11-day PBMC culture with coronavirus spike peptide pools or control peptides (ViraFEST assay). The CDR3 is 9 amino acids in total, end residues counted. For this clonotype: Its cognate antigen is unknown. Because the CDR3's place on the DNA is in doubt, the DNA is left out and the CDR3 is given as listed by TCRdb.

The sample taken for sequencing was CD4+ T cells from blood, cultured in vitro. The rearrangement uses TRBV7-5 and TRBJ1-2. TRBV7-5 is annotated as a pseudogene. This sequence originates from a human donor who had recovered from COVID-19. CDR3 sequence: CISVPSEGF.